The 20 T cell receptor beta chains in this list originate from one sample, sequenced in a study of OX40 agonist ivuxolimab in advanced cancers. Profiled with immunoSEQ multiplex PCR; TCRdb holds only in-frame clones, not every one. The table has roughly 92,000 clones, about 92% seen once. The sequencing here drew on CD4+ or CD8+ T cells sorted from blood, taken in a trial of the OX40 agonist ivuxolimab. The source is an adult with an advanced solid tumor such as melanoma, head and neck, liver or kidney cancer.

This clone was picked up one time. The chain is built from TRBV5-6 and TRBJ2-3, with TRBD1 matching over 12 bases. V lost 4 bases, J lost 1 base, and 7 bases stayed unmatched. This CDR3 contains 17 residues. From germline, CDR1 is SGHDT and CDR2 YYEEEE. The CDR3 here is CASSLMGQGARTDTQYF. The DNA for the CDR3 is TGTGCCAGCAGCCTCATGGGACAGGGGGCCCGCACAGATACGCAGTATTTT.

J is TRBJ1-2 and V is TRBV9, with D perhaps matching TRBD1 (5 bases). V lost 4 bases, J lost 4 bases, and 14 bases lay in between. CDR1 and CDR2 from the germline V gene are SGDLS and YYNGEE. CDR3 size: 14 residues. CDR3 region: CASSSRLGGYGYTF. The CDR3 DNA sequence: TGTGCCAGCAGCTCTAGACTGGGGGGCTATGGCTACACCTTC.

This chain joins TRBV4-1 and TRBJ2-5, with D possibly matching TRBD2 (5 bases). Trimming shortened V by 5 bases and J by 5 bases, and 27 bases separated the two germline ends. The germline CDR1 and CDR2 sequences are MGHRA and YSYEKL. The CDR3 runs to 18 residues. The CDR3 DNA reads TGCGCCAGCAGCAAGCGCTCCGAGGGAAGCCTGCGTCGCGAGACCCAGTACTTC. This translates into CASSKRSEGSLRRETQYF.

V gene TRBV10-1 combines with J gene TRBJ1-2, with 9 bases aligning to TRBD1. Losses at the gene ends were 8 bases for V and 3 bases for J; bases not matched to a gene: 10. Germline loops: CDR1 WNHNN, CDR2 SYGVQD (reference sequence). This CDR3 is 15 amino acids long. CDR3 sequence reads: CASAPGTGSDYGYTF. CDR3 DNA sequence: TGCGCCAGCGCCCCTGGGACAGGGAGCGACTATGGCTACACCTTC.

This clone is a singleton in its sample. The chain joins TRBV5-6 to TRBJ2-7, with TRBD2 as a possible D gene (6 bases). This CDR3 contains 14 residues. CDR1 SGHDT and CDR2 YYEEEE come from the germline V gene. Trimming pared 0 bases from V and 1 base from J, leaving 8 bases between. The CDR3 loop is CASSLGLVSYEQYF. The CDR3 DNA reads TGTGCCAGCAGCTTGGGACTAGTATCCTACGAGCAGTACTTC.

DNA for the CDR3: TGCGCCAGCAGCTTGGGACAGCGCTCATCCTACGAGCAGTACTTC. Its translation is CASSLGQRSSYEQYF. The rearrangement uses TRBV5-1 and TRBJ2-7, with a weak D call TRBD1 (5 bases). V was shortened by 0 bases and J by 1 base, with 11 bases between the two germline ends. The CDR3 totals 15 residues. CDR1 and CDR2 (germline): SGHRS, YFSETQ.

The chain carries TRBV6-1 and TRBJ2-7; no firm D call. The germline V gene has CDR1 MNHNS and CDR2 SASEGT. CDR3 length: 11 amino acids. V shed 9 bases and J shed 2 bases, with 8 bases lying between them. CDR3 region: CASSEAYEQYF. The CDR3 region has the DNA TGTGCCAGTTCAGAAGCCTACGAGCAGTACTTC.

The chain carries TRBV7-9 and TRBJ2-7; TRBD2 is a possible D gene (5 bases). The CDR3 has 16 residues. Germline CDR1 SEHNR, CDR2 FQNEAQ (reference sequence). V lost 5 bases and J lost 0, with 17 bases in between. The CDR3, as DNA: TGTGCCAGCAGCCATCCAACGTCTAGCAGCTCCTACGAGCAGTACTTC. Translating gives CASSHPTSSSSYEQYF.

The chain uses TRBV27 and TRBJ1-6, with TRBD1 as a possible D gene (5 bases). The CDR3 loop spans 13 amino acids. Trimming removed 6 bases from V and 7 bases from J, with 10 bases in between. CDR1 is MNHEY and CDR2 is SMNVEV in the germline V gene (reference sequence). This CDR3 is CASSAGNNSPLHF. CDR3 sequence (DNA): TGTGCCAGCAGCGCAGGGAACAATTCACCCCTCCACTTT.

The chain couples TRBV2 to TRBJ2-1, with 10 bases fitting TRBD2. Germline V CDR1 and CDR2: SNHLY, FYNNEI. The trim removed 4 bases at V and 8 bases at J, leaving 11 bases unmatched. This CDR3 has 16 residues. In DNA form, the CDR3 reads TGTGCCAGCAGTGGGCCCGGAGCGGGAGGGTTAGATGAGCAGTTCTTC. Protein product: CASSGPGAGGLDEQFF.

The chain joins TRBV11-2 to TRBJ1-2; TRBD1 might be the D (5 bases). The germline V and J ends were trimmed by 4 bases and 2 bases, with 5 bases remaining between them. The V gene's germline CDR1 is SGHAT and CDR2 FQNNGV. The CDR3 runs 12 residues. As DNA, the CDR3 is TGTGCCAGCAGCTCAGGGAACTATGGCTACACCTTC. It translates to CASSSGNYGYTF.

This clone was detected once. The chain is built from TRBV4-1 and TRBJ2-2; 13 bases map to TRBD2. CDR1 and CDR2 from the germline V gene are MGHRA and YSYEKL. The CDR3 totals 16 residues. Trimming removed 4 bases from V and 9 bases from J; junction bases left unmatched: 8. Here the CDR3 DNA reads TGCGCCAGCAGCCCAGGGACTAGCGGGATGAGGTGGGAGCTGTTTTTT. As protein: CASSPGTSGMRWELFF.

This chain connects TRBV5-1 to TRBJ1-4; 10 bases fit TRBD1. Losses at the gene ends were 1 base for V and 2 bases for J; bases not matched to a gene: 2. Germline-derived CDR1 and CDR2 are SGHRS and YFSETQ. The CDR3 is made up of 16 amino acids. CDR3 region: CASSLRQGATNEKLFF. CDR3 coding DNA: TGCGCCAGCAGCTTGAGACAGGGGGCCACTAATGAAAAACTGTTTTTT.

The chain combines TRBV7-2 with TRBJ2-3; 11 bases agree with TRBD2. Germline CDR1 and CDR2: SGHTA and FQGNSA. The CDR3 consists of 19 residues. V shed 5 bases, J shed 0 bases, and the junction held 13 bases outside the gene matches. CDR3 sequence: CASSHPLSGGAISTDTQYF. The CDR3 region has the DNA TGTGCCAGCAGCCATCCCCTTAGCGGGGGGGCTATTAGCACAGATACGCAGTATTTT.

The chain carries TRBV27 and TRBJ2-1; TRBD1 matches at 11 bases. The CDR3 sequence is 15 residues long. Trimming at V came to 6 bases and at J to 8 bases, leaving 9 bases not matched to a gene. CDR1 MNHEY and CDR2 SMNVEV come from the germline V gene (reference sequence). CDR3 nucleotide sequence: TGTGCCAGCAGCTCCGGGACAGGGGGATATTATGAGCAGTTCTTC. Protein sequence: CASSSGTGGYYEQFF.

This clone was counted a few times. The CDR3 region has the DNA TGCAGCGTGTTTCCGATAACAGTCACAGATACGCAGTATTTT. It yields the protein CSVFPITVTDTQYF. The V gene is TRBV29-1, the J gene TRBJ2-3; D is unresolved. CDR3 length: 14 residues. Trimming cost V 6 bases and J 2 bases, with 15 bases left between them. CDR1 and CDR2 from the germline V gene are SQVTM and ANQGSEA.

As to this clone: The sample holds other DNA sequences that translate to the same CDR3. The chain employs TRBV28 and TRBJ2-1; D not certain. V lost 5 bases, J lost 5 bases, and 4 bases lay in between. This CDR3 region has 11 residues. Germline assignment: CDR1 MDHEN and CDR2 SYDVKM. The CDR3 DNA reads TGTGCCAGCAGTCCCCACAATGAGCAGTTCTTC. Protein: CASSPHNEQFF.

This chain connects TRBV28 to TRBJ1-2, with 8 bases fitting TRBD1. Per germline, CDR1 MDHEN and CDR2 SYDVKM. The CDR3 is made up of 15 amino acids. V shed 5 bases, J shed 6 bases, and the junction held 11 bases outside the gene matches. CDR3 sequence (DNA): TGTGCCAGCAGTGTCATAACAGGGGGACCCGATGGCTACACCTTC. It encodes CASSVITGGPDGYTF.

This chain links TRBV5-4 with TRBJ1-3; D is unresolved. Germline V lookup: CDR1 SGHNT, CDR2 YYREEE (reference sequence). The V end was cut by 1 base, the J end by 0 bases, with 8 bases between. This CDR3 is built from 15 residues. The DNA of the CDR3 is TGTGCCAGCAGCTTGATAACCGACTCTGGAAACACCATATATTTT. This encodes CASSLITDSGNTIYF.

The rearrangement links TRBV10-3 to TRBJ2-7, with TRBD1 as a possible D gene (6 bases). V lost 6 bases and J 5 bases, leaving 20 bases between the germline ends. Per the germline V gene, CDR1 is ENHRY and CDR2 is SYGVKD. The CDR3 covers 15 residues. In DNA form, the CDR3 reads TGTGCCATCAGCCCAATTCCGGCAGGGGACAACGAGCAGTACTTC. It encodes CAISPIPAGDNEQYF.